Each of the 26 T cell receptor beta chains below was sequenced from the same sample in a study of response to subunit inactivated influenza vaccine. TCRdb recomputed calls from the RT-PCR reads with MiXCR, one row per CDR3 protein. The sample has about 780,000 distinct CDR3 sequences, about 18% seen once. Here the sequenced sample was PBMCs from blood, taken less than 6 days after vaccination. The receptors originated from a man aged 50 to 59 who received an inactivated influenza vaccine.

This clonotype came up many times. This CDR3 reads CASSPQEGVGTEAFF. For the CDR3, the DNA is TGCGCCAGCAGCCCTCAGGAGGGGGTGGGCACTGAAGCTTTCTTT. The chain links TRBV5-1 to TRBJ1-1, with D perhaps TRBD1 (6 bases). The V end was cut by 4 bases, the J end by 4 bases, with 17 bases between. The CDR3 totals 15 residues. Per germline, CDR1 SGHRS and CDR2 YFSETQ.

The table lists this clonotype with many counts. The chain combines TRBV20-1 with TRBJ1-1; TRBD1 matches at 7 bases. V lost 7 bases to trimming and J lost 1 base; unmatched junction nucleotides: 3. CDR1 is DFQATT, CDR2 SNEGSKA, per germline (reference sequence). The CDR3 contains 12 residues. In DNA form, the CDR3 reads TGCAGTGGGGGACAGCCGAACACTGAAGCTTTCTTT. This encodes CSGGQPNTEAFF.

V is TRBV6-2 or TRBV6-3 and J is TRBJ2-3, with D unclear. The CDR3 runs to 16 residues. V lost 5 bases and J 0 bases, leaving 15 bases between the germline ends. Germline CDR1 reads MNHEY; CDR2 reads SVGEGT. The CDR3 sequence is CASSNTIRASTDTQYF. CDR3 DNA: TGTGCCAGCAGTAATACCATACGTGCTAGCACAGATACGCAGTATTTT.

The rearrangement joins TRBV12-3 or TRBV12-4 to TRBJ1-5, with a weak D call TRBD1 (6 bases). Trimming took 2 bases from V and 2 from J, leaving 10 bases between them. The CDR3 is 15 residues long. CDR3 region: CASSLSGVGNQPQHF. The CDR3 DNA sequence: TGTGCCAGCAGTTTATCAGGGGTCGGCAATCAGCCCCAGCATTTT.

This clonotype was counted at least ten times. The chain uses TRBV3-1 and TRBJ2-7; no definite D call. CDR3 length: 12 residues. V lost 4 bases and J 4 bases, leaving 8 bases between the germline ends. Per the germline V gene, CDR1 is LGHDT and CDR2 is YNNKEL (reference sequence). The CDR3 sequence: CASSPSPYEQYF. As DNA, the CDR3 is TGTGCCAGCAGCCCATCACCTTACGAGCAGTACTTC.

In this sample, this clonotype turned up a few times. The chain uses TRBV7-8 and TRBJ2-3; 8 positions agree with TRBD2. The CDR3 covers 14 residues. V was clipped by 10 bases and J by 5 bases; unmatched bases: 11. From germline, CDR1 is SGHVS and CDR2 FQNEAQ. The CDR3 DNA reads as TGTGCCATCGGGGTGGCTAGCGGGCTAGATACGCAGTATTTT. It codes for CAIGVASGLDTQYF.

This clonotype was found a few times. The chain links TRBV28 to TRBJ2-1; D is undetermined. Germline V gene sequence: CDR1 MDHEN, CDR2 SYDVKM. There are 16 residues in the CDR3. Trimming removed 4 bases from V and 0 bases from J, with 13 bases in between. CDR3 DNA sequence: TGTGCCAGCAGTTCTCTTGGTCGAAGCTCCTACAATGAGCAGTTCTTC. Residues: CASSSLGRSSYNEQFF.

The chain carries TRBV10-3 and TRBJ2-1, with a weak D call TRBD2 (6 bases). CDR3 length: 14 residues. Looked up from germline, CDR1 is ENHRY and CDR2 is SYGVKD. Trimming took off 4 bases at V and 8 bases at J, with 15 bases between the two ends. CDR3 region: CAISGTLWGDEQFF. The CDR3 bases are TGTGCCATCAGTGGGACTTTATGGGGGGATGAGCAGTTCTTC.

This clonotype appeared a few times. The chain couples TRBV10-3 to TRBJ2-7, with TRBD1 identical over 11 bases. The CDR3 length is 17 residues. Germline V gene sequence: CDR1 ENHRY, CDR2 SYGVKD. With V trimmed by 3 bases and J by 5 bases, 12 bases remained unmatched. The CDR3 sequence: CAISDPSRTGGSHEQYF. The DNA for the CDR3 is TGTGCCATCAGTGACCCATCCCGGACAGGGGGCAGCCACGAGCAGTACTTC.

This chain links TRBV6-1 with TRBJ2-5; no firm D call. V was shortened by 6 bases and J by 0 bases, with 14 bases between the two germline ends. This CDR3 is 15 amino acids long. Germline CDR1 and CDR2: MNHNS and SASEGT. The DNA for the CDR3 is TGTGCCAGCAGACCAACCGGCGGAAACCAAGAGACCCAGTACTTC. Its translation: CASRPTGGNQETQYF.

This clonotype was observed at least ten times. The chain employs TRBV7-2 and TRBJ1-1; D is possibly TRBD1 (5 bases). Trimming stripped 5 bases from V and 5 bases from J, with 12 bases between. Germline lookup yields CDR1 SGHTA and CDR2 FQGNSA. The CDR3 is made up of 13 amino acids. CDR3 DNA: TGTGCCAGCAGCCCAAGACAGAATACTGAAGCTTTCTTT. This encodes CASSPRQNTEAFF.

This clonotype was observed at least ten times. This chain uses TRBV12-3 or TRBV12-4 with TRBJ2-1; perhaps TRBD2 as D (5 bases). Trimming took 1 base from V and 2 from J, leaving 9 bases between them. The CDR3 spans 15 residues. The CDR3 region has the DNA TGTGCCAGCAGTTTAGAGGGCGGGCCCTACAATGAGCAGTTCTTC. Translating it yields CASSLEGGPYNEQFF.

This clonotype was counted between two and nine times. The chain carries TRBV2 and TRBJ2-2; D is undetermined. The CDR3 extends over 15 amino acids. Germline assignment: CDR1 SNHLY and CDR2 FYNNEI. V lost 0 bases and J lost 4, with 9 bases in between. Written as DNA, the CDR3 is TGTGCCAGCAGTGAAGCCGCGCGGCCCACCGGGGAGCTGTTTTTT. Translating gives CASSEAARPTGELFF.

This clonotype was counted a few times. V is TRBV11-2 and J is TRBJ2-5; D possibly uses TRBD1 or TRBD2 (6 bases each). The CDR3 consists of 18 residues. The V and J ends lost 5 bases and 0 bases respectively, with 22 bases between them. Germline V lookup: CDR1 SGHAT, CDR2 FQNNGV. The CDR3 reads CASSPHTRGVKYQETQYF. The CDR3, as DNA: TGTGCCAGCAGCCCCCACACGAGGGGGGTTAAGTACCAAGAGACCCAGTACTTC.

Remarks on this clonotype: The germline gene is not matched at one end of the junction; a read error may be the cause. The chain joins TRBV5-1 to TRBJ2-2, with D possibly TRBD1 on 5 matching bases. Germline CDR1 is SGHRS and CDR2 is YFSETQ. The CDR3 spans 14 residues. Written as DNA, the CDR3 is TGCGGCAGCAGCTCCCAGGGGAACACCGGGGAGCTGTTTTTT. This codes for CGSSSQGNTGELFF.

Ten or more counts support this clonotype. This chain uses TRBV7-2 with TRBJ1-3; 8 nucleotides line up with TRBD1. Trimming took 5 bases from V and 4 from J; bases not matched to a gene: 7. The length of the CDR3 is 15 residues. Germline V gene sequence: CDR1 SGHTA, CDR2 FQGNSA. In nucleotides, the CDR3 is TGTGCCAGCAGCCCAGAGACAGGGGCCGGAAACACCATATATTTT. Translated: CASSPETGAGNTIYF.

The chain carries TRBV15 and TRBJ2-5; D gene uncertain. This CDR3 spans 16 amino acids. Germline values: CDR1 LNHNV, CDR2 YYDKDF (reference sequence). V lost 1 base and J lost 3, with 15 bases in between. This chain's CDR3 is CATSRAREVGKETQYF. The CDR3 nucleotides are TGTGCCACCAGCAGAGCAAGGGAAGTGGGGAAAGAGACCCAGTACTTC. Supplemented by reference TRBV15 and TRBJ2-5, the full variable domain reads DAMVIQNPRYQVTQFGKPVTLSCSQTLNHNVMYWYQQKSSQAPKLLFHYYDKDFNNEADTPDNFQSRRPNTSFCFLDIRSPGLGDTAMYLCATSRAREVGKETQYFGPGTRLLVL.

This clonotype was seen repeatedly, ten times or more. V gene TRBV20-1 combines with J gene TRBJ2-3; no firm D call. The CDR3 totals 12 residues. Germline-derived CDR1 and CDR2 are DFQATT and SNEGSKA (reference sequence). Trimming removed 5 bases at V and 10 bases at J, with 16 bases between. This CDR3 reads CSAPKDGGAQYF. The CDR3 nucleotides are TGCAGTGCTCCCAAGGACGGTGGTGCGCAGTATTTT.

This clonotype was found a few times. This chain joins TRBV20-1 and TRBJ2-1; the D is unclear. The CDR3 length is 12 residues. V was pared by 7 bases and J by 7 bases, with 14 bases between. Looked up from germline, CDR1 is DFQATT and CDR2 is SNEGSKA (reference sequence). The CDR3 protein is CSVYFDGNEQFF. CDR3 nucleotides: TGCAGTGTTTATTTCGACGGGAATGAGCAGTTCTTC.

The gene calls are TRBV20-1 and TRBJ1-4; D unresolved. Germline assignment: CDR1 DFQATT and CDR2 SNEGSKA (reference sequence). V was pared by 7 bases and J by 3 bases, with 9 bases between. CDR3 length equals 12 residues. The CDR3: CSVGVPNEKLFF. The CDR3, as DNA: TGCAGTGTGGGAGTACCTAATGAAAAACTGTTTTTT.

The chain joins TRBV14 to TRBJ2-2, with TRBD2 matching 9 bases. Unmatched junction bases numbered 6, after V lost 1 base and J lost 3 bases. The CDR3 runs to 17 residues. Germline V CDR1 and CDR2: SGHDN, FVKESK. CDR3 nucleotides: TGTGCCAGCAGCCAAGTCGGCGGGAGGGCGCACACCGGGGAGCTGTTTTTT. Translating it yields CASSQVGGRAHTGELFF.

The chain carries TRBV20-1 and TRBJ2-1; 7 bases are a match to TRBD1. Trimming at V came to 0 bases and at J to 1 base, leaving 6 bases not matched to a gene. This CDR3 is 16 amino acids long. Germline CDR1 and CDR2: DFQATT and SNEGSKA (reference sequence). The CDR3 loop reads CSARDPTGRSYNEQFF. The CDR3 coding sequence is TGCAGTGCTAGAGACCCGACAGGGAGATCCTACAATGAGCAGTTCTTC.

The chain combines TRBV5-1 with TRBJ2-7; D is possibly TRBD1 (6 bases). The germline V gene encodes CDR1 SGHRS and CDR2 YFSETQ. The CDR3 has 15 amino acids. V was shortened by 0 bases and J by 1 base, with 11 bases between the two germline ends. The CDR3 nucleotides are TGCGCCAGCAGCTTGGTTTCAGGGGCGTCCTACGAGCAGTACTTC. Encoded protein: CASSLVSGASYEQYF. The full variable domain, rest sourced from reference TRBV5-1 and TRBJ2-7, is KAGVTQTPRYLIKTRGQQVTLSCSPISGHRSVSWYQQTPGQGLQFLFEYFSETQRNKGNFPGRFSGRQFSNSRSEMNVSTLELGDSALYLCASSLVSGASYEQYFGPGTRLTVT.

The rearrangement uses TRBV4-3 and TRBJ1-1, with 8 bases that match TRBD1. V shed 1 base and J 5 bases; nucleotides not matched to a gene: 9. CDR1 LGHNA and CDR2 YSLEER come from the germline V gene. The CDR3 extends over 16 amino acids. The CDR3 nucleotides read TGCGCCAGCAGCCAAGTTACCGGGACAGGAGGAACTGAAGCTTTCTTT. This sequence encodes CASSQVTGTGGTEAFF.

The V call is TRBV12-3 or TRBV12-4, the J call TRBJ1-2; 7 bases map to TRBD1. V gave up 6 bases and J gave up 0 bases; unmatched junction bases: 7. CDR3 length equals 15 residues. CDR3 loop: CASSPTGVTNYGYTF. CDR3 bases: TGTGCCAGCAGCCCTACAGGGGTAACTAACTATGGCTACACCTTC.

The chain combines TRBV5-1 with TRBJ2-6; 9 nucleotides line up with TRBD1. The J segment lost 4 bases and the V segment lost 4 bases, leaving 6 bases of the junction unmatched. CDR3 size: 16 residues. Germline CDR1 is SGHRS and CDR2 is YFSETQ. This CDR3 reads CASSRWTGVGANVLTF. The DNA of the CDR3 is TGCGCCAGCAGCAGATGGACAGGGGTAGGGGCCAACGTCCTGACTTTC. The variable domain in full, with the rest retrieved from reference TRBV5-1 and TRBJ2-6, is KAGVTQTPRYLIKTRGQQVTLSCSPISGHRSVSWYQQTPGQGLQFLFEYFSETQRNKGNFPGRFSGRQFSNSRSEMNVSTLELGDSALYLCASSRWTGVGANVLTFGAGSRLTVL.